A selection of T cell receptor beta chains follows, all from one sample in a study of CD8+CD57+ T cells in acquired aplastic anemia. TCRdb reanalysed the reads using MiXCR and keeps one entry per CDR3 protein. Among 150,000 to 200,000 distinct CDR3 sequences listed, 40% to 55% were seen once. The source material was sorted CD4+, CD8+, or CD8+CD57+ T cells (not recorded which) from PBMCs. The receptors were sampled from a human donor with aplastic anemia. Both conserved end residues are trimmed from each CDR3.

j_call v_call cdr3_aa
TRBJ2-1 TRBV2 ASSEQGSYNEQF
TRBJ2-7 TRBV20-1 SASRQGSEQY
TRBJ2-5 TRBV7-8 ASSSLETQY
TRBJ2-2 TRBV3-1 ASRAAANTGELF
TRBJ2-2 TRBV7-3 ASSKVWNGELF
TRBJ1-2 TRBV7-2 ASSLAGVDGYT
TRBJ1-1 TRBV29-1 SVGLLNTEAF
TRBJ2-7 TRBV7-8 ASSLGGAGRLIYEQY
TRBJ1-2 TRBV10-3 AISERVGGQSNYGYT
TRBJ1-2 TRBV10-3 AISEGDSFYGYT
TRBJ2-7 TRBV25-1 ASSMGVGSDSGSYEQY
TRBJ2-1 TRBV7-8 ASSGGTSRYNEQF
TRBJ1-1 TRBV19 ASSTIGMNTEAF
TRBJ1-2 TRBV10-3 AISELGHPAGGYT
TRBJ2-5 TRBV7-8 ASSIPGTGGAGETQY
TRBJ1-1 TRBV20-1 SAATGVEIEAF
TRBJ2-2 TRBV10-3 AISAERGGNGELF
TRBJ2-5 TRBV20-1 SARSGGTSGLQETQY
TRBJ2-5 TRBV19 ASTLGQSGQETQY
TRBJ2-3 TRBV11-2 ASSLGSLVNTDTQY
TRBJ1-2 TRBV2 ASRSDRTSNYGYT
TRBJ1-4 TRBV20-1 SARDRTGAEKLF
TRBJ1-6 TRBV11-1 ASSRTDQVDSPLH
TRBJ2-1 TRBV7-9 ASSSLRGLGFHEQF
TRBJ2-3 TRBV6-2/TRBV6-3 ASSYSVGRGRGTDTQY
TRBJ2-1 TRBV24-1 ATGAAGGLGNEQF
TRBJ2-2 TRBV2 ASTGGTNTGELF
TRBJ2-1 TRBV24-1 ATSDRPGLGTFNEQF
TRBJ2-5 TRBV5-6 ASSTTGLAGVQETQY
TRBJ1-1 TRBV10-2 ASRDISREGGLNTEAF
TRBJ2-7 TRBV6-5 ASSYGTGAYEQY
TRBJ2-7 TRBV20-1 SASRAGVITYEQY
TRBJ2-3 TRBV28 ASSFYAGTDTQY
TRBJ1-2 TRBV14 ASSQDVGYGYT
TRBJ2-3 TRBV15 ATSRGHGVSDTQY
TRBJ2-7 TRBV10-3 AHRGSQQPPYEQY
TRBJ1-5 TRBV2 ASSDPPSGNQPQH
TRBJ2-7 TRBV6-2/TRBV6-3 ASSYPPSGLRQVSYEQY
TRBJ2-5 TRBV24-1 ATSDPARQETQY
TRBJ2-5 TRBV6-1 ASSARGGTVGETQY
TRBJ2-1 TRBV4-2 ASSGVRSSYNEQF
TRBJ2-1 TRBV7-6 ASSFQAGPTYNEQF
TRBJ1-6 TRBV6-5 ASSYAYNSPLH
TRBJ2-1 TRBV2 ASVAGGNEQF
TRBJ2-5 TRBV4-1 ASSQEPETQY
TRBJ1-3 TRBV7-3 ASSCDRAGGNTIY
TRBJ2-7 TRBV4-1 ASSQRGATTYEQY
TRBJ1-4 TRBV20-1 SARDSRRLF
TRBJ1-1 TRBV7-9 ASSRGTTNTEAF
TRBJ1-5 TRBV24-1 ATSDPNQPQH
TRBJ2-7 TRBV2 ASAVALIYEQY